The next 3 T cell receptor beta chains were all read from a single sample in a study of cytomegalovirus exposure and HLA in healthy donors (dated by TCRdb to 2016 to 2017). Libraries were constructed by the immunoSEQ multiplex PCR assay. The multiplex PCR relied on a mix of 60 forward primers for TCR Vbeta segments and 13 reverse primers for TCR Jbeta segments. TCRdb stores this immuneACCESS table with in-frame sequences only. Part of the clones is absent; in the studies checked, under half of the shortfall reflects unresolved V genes, and no reason is known for the rest. This sample lists roughly 86,000 clones; more than 60% were detected once. 7.3% of the sample is held by the ten biggest clonotypes. The sequenced material came from PBMCs. These receptors all come from a man aged 45 to 65 in good health and CMV-seropositive.

The V gene is TRBV28, the J gene TRBJ2-1; D possibly corresponds to TRBD2 (6 bases). This CDR3 contains 15 residues. V was pared by 4 bases and J by 6 bases, with 16 bases between. Per the germline V gene, CDR1 is MDHEN and CDR2 is SYDVKM. The CDR3 loop is CASSWAGGLPNEQFF. The CDR3 DNA reads as TGTGCCAGCAGTTGGGCCGGGGGACTTCCCAATGAGCAGTTCTTC.

This clone was picked up a small number of times. This chain uses TRBV13 with TRBJ1-1; D is perhaps TRBD1 (5 bases). Trimming left V 3 bases short and J 9 bases short, with 17 bases between. Per germline, CDR1 PRHDT and CDR2 FYEKMQ (reference sequence). There are 14 residues in the CDR3. The CDR3 DNA is TGTGCCAGCAGCTTTATAGGGGCCCCGGAAAAAGCTTTCTTT. This encodes CASSFIGAPEKAFF.

This rearrangement joins TRBV7-2 to TRBJ2-5, with D possibly TRBD1 on 6 matching bases. The J call is uncertain, as TRBJ2-7 better fits the DNA end. This CDR3 region has 13 residues. Germline loops: CDR1 SGHTA, CDR2 FQGNSA. The CDR3 spells CASSLWDTDEQYF. DNA of the CDR3: TGTGCCAGCAGCCTGTGGGACACCGACGAGCAGTACTTC.